These 10 T cell receptor beta chains came from one sample sequenced in a study of blood T cell repertoires in COVID-19. Sequencing used immunoSEQ multiplex PCR; TCRdb keeps in-frame clones, though not all of them. Seen here are around 250,000 clones, about 83% observed once, and the top ten hold roughly 2%. Source material: PBMCs or T cells enriched from blood (not recorded which). Receptors originate from a woman aged 50 to 65 who had recovered from COVID-19.

The V gene is TRBV7-2, the J gene TRBJ1-2, with D uncertain. The CDR3 length is 14 residues. The germline gives CDR1 SGHTA, CDR2 FQGNSA. V was cut by 5 bases and J by 6 bases, with 16 bases left in between. The CDR3 sequence: CASSPREGRDGYTF. The CDR3 DNA reads TGTGCCAGCAGCCCTCGGGAGGGAAGGGATGGCTACACCTTC.

The table lists this clone with a count of one. This CDR3 is CASTPPGLEYEQYF. CDR3 DNA: TGTGCCAGCACGCCACCGGGACTAGAGTACGAGCAGTACTTC. V and J are TRBV28 and TRBJ2-7, with TRBD2 identical over 8 bases. This CDR3 is 14 amino acids long. V trimming: 7 bases; J trimming: 4 bases; junction bases outside the gene matches: 9. Germline V gene sequence: CDR1 MDHEN, CDR2 SYDVKM. Full variable domain (missing parts from reference TRBV28 and TRBJ2-7): DVKVTQSSRYLVKRTGEKVFLECVQDMDHENMFWYRQDPGLGLRLIYFSYDVKMKEKGDIPEGYSVSREKKERFSLILESASTNQTSMYLCASTPPGLEYEQYFGPGTRLTVT.

The V gene is TRBV6-6, the J gene TRBJ1-2; possibly TRBD1 for D (6 bases). Trimming left V 6 bases short and J 4 bases short, with 21 bases between. Germline CDR1 MNHNY, CDR2 SVGAGI (reference sequence). This CDR3 comprises 16 residues. CDR3: CASRDHRAGFSYGYTF. The CDR3, as DNA: TGTGCCAGCAGGGACCACAGGGCGGGTTTCTCCTATGGCTACACCTTC.

Worth noting for this clone: Other DNA sequences in this specimen translate into the identical CDR3. The CDR3, as DNA: TGTGCCAGCTCACCATCTGGCGGGAATCAGCCCCAGCATTTT. Protein product: CASSPSGGNQPQHF. The rearrangement uses TRBV18 and TRBJ1-5; D not resolved. The CDR3 totals 14 residues. V lost 2 bases and J lost 4, with 9 bases in between. Germline lookup yields CDR1 KGHSH and CDR2 LQKENI. Full variable domain (remainder filled in from reference TRBV18 and TRBJ1-5): NAGVMQNPRHLVRRRGQEARLRCSPMKGHSHVYWYRQLPEEGLKFMVYLQKENIIDESGMPKERFSAEFPKEGPSILRIQQVVRGDSAAYFCASSPSGGNQPQHFGDGTRLSIL.

The V call is TRBV14, the J call TRBJ2-2; D is uncertain. The germline gives CDR1 SGHDN, CDR2 FVKESK. V was trimmed by 1 base and J by 4 bases, leaving 7 bases between them. The CDR3 has 14 amino acids. For the CDR3, the DNA is TGTGCCAGCAGCCAAGTCCGGAGCACCGGGGAGCTGTTTTTT. Protein sequence: CASSQVRSTGELFF.

The chain has TRBV10-2 and TRBJ2-1; 8 bases match TRBD2. Trimming at V came to 5 bases and at J to 6 bases, leaving 6 bases not matched to a gene. The germline gives CDR1 WSHSY, CDR2 SAAADI. This CDR3 contains 14 residues. In DNA, the CDR3 is TGCGCCAGCAGTCGTCGGGAGGGATTCAATGAGCAGTTCTTC. It encodes CASSRREGFNEQFF.

The V call is TRBV7-2, the J call TRBJ1-3; no clear D gene. This CDR3 region has 16 residues. The germline V and J ends were trimmed by 4 bases and 9 bases, with 22 bases remaining between them. Germline values: CDR1 SGHTA, CDR2 FQGNSA. CDR3 in amino acids: CASSSTTLGVSGTIYF. The CDR3 DNA reads TGTGCCAGCAGCTCCACAACCCTTGGAGTGTCGGGCACCATATATTTT.

The V gene is TRBV6-1, the J gene TRBJ1-2, with D maybe TRBD1 (6 bases). In germline, CDR1 is MNHNS, CDR2 SASEGT. V was clipped by 1 base and J by 8 bases, with 17 bases between them. This CDR3 has 15 amino acids. The CDR3, as DNA: TGTGCCAGCAGTGAAGGACCCAGAGGGGGATGGGGCTACACCTTC. Protein sequence: CASSEGPRGGWGYTF.

This clone was found a few times. This chain uses TRBV4-1 with TRBJ1-6; possibly TRBD1 for D (6 bases). Trimming left V 2 bases short and J 8 bases short, with 19 bases between. Germline CDR1 MGHRA, CDR2 YSYEKL. The CDR3 sequence is 17 residues long. CDR3 sequence: CASSQFPTGSDHSPLHF. CDR3 in DNA: TGCGCCAGCAGCCAATTCCCGACAGGTAGCGATCATTCACCCCTCCACTTT.

This clone was recorded a few times. The chain links TRBV7-9 to TRBJ1-6; 8 bases line up with TRBD1. The junction had 9 bases not matched to a gene; V was cut back by 2 bases and J by 6 bases. The CDR3 has 17 residues. Germline assignment: CDR1 SEHNR and CDR2 FQNEAQ (reference sequence). The CDR3 sequence: CASSLTTGGRRNSPLHF. Here the CDR3 DNA reads TGTGCCAGCAGCTTAACCACAGGGGGTAGACGTAATTCACCCCTCCACTTT. The entire variable domain, with the rest obtained from reference TRBV7-9 and TRBJ1-6, is as follows: DTGVSQNPRHKITKRGQNVTFRCDPISEHNRLYWYRQTLGQGPEFLTYFQNEAQLEKSRLLSDRFSAERPKGSFSTLEIQRTEQGDSAMYLCASSLTTGGRRNSPLHFGNGTRLTVT.